These 21 T cell receptor beta chains originate from one sample sequenced in a study of cytomegalovirus exposure and HLA in healthy donors. Profiled with immunoSEQ multiplex PCR; TCRdb holds only in-frame clones, not every one. Of 110,000 or so clones listed, 88% are singletons. The specimen was PBMCs. Every receptor here comes from a man between 18 and 35 years old in good health and CMV-seropositive.

This rearrangement joins TRBV6-6 to TRBJ1-2; D gene ambiguous. The germline V gene encodes CDR1 MNHNY and CDR2 SVGAGI (reference sequence). CDR3 length equals 15 residues. The germline V and J ends were trimmed by 1 base and 7 bases, with 16 bases remaining between them. The CDR3 loop is CASSYYQAATSGYTF. The CDR3 coding sequence is TGTGCCAGCAGTTACTACCAGGCAGCCACTAGTGGCTACACCTTC.

The chain employs TRBV13 and TRBJ2-7; 9 bases match TRBD1. The CDR3 covers 16 residues. With V trimmed by 4 bases and J by 6 bases, 13 bases remained unmatched. The V gene's germline CDR1 is PRHDT and CDR2 FYEKMQ (reference sequence). CDR3 sequence: CASSSKLGTGFSEQYF. The CDR3 bases are TGTGCCAGCAGCTCTAAGTTGGGGACAGGGTTTTCCGAGCAGTACTTC.

The chain carries TRBV7-8 and TRBJ2-7; TRBD2 is a possible D gene (6 bases). Germline-derived CDR1 and CDR2 are SGHVS and FQNEAQ. The CDR3 sequence is 14 residues long. The V end was cut by 4 bases, the J end by 6 bases, with 16 bases between. CDR3 loop: CASSSRRGDREQYF. For the CDR3, the DNA is TGTGCCAGCAGCTCCCGCCGCGGGGATCGCGAGCAGTACTTC.

The CDR3 sequence: CASTRTGINSPLHF. Written as DNA, the CDR3 is TGTGCCAGCACCCGGACAGGGATTAATTCACCCCTCCACTTT. The rearrangement joins TRBV7-9 to TRBJ1-6; TRBD1 agrees at 8 bases. Germline V gives CDR1 SEHNR, CDR2 FQNEAQ (reference sequence). The CDR3 runs 14 residues. Trimming removed 7 bases from V and 6 bases from J; junction bases left unmatched: 5.

This chain uses TRBV6-1 with TRBJ1-5, with TRBD1 matching over 8 bases. Losses at the gene ends were 5 bases for V and 1 base for J; bases not matched to a gene: 4. This CDR3 comprises 15 residues. Per the germline V gene, CDR1 is MNHNS and CDR2 is SASEGT. CDR3 sequence (DNA): TGTGCCAGCAGTCAGACAGGGGTGAGCAATCAGCCCCAGCATTTT. It yields the protein CASSQTGVSNQPQHF.

As concerns this clone: A junction boundary mismatches the germline segment, possibly from a read error. This sequence joins TRBV18 and TRBJ2-3; weak D call: TRBD1 (6 bases). The CDR3 is made up of 14 amino acids. CDR1 and CDR2 from the germline V gene are KGHSH and LQKENI. The CDR3 bases are TGTGCCAGCTCACCAGGGGTCGAAGCCCGACAGGCCCATTTT. It codes for CASSPGVEARQAHF.

The chain has TRBV4-3 and TRBJ2-5; D possibly corresponds to TRBD2 (5 bases). Per the germline V gene, CDR1 is LGHNA and CDR2 is YSLEER. The CDR3 sequence is 15 residues long. The V end lost 0 bases, the J end lost 5 bases, and 13 bases lay between the germline ends. The CDR3 bases are TGCGCCAGCAGCCAAGAATACGGGGTTGGCGAGACCCAGTACTTC. It encodes CASSQEYGVGETQYF.

The chain links TRBV7-9 to TRBJ1-6; D is unclear. This CDR3 region has 14 residues. CDR1 is SEHNR, CDR2 FQNEAQ, per germline (reference sequence). Trimming took off 7 bases at V and 12 bases at J, with 19 bases between the two ends. This chain's CDR3 is CASTPLVNTEPLHF. Written as DNA, the CDR3 is TGTGCCAGCACTCCCCTGGTCAATACTGAACCCCTCCACTTT.

This chain uses TRBV10-1 with TRBJ1-2; 10 nucleotides match TRBD1. CDR1 and CDR2 (germline): WNHNN, SYGVQD (reference sequence). The V gene end was trimmed by 2 bases and the J gene end by 4 bases; junction bases not matched to a gene: 13. The CDR3 spans 18 residues. CDR3 sequence reads: CASSEERGTGDIFYGYTF. The CDR3 coding sequence is TGCGCCAGCAGTGAGGAGCGGGGGACAGGGGATATATTCTATGGCTACACCTTC.

This clone was seen more than once but under ten times. This chain connects TRBV6-5 to TRBJ1-2; D is unclear. The CDR3 has 16 residues. Deletions cut 2 bases from V and 3 bases from J, with 16 bases between. The germline gives CDR1 MNHEY, CDR2 SVGAGI. This chain's CDR3 is CASSYLPVDLDYGYTF. The DNA for the CDR3 is TGTGCCAGCAGTTACCTTCCTGTAGACCTAGACTATGGCTACACCTTC.

The CDR3 coding sequence is TGTGCCAGCAGTCCCAGACAGGGTTACGAGCAGTACTTC. Its protein product is CASSPRQGYEQYF. This sequence joins TRBV27 and TRBJ2-7; 7 bases line up with TRBD1. J lost 4 bases, V lost 5 bases, and 5 bases had no gene match. The CDR3 consists of 13 residues. Looked up from germline, CDR1 is MNHEY and CDR2 is SMNVEV (reference sequence).

J is TRBJ2-1 and V is TRBV9, with D possibly TRBD1 on 7 matching bases. Germline V gene sequence: CDR1 SGDLS, CDR2 YYNGEE. CDR3 length: 15 amino acids. V was trimmed by 0 bases and J by 4 bases, leaving 11 bases between them. CDR3 in amino acids: CASSVGTGGYNEQFF. The CDR3 bases are TGTGCCAGCAGCGTAGGGACAGGAGGGTACAATGAGCAGTTCTTC.

V and J are TRBV7-9 and TRBJ2-2, with TRBD1 matching 8 bases. The CDR3 extends over 14 amino acids. CDR1 and CDR2 (germline): SEHNR, FQNEAQ (reference sequence). Trimming cost V 1 base and J 5 bases; bases outside gene matches: 0. CDR3 region: CASSLGTGTGELFF. DNA of the CDR3: TGTGCCAGCAGCTTAGGGACAGGGACCGGGGAGCTGTTTTTT.

The chain recombines TRBV5-4 with TRBJ1-2; D is uncertain. Per the germline V gene, CDR1 is SGHNT and CDR2 is YYREEE (reference sequence). The CDR3 totals 13 residues. With 5 bases removed from V and 4 bases from J, the gap between germline ends came to 12 bases. The CDR3 sequence: CASSTGPRYGYTF. CDR3 nucleotides: TGTGCCAGCAGTACTGGTCCACGCTATGGCTACACCTTC.

The chain links TRBV5-6 to TRBJ1-4, with a tentative D call TRBD1 (6 bases). V dropped 0 bases and J dropped 0 bases, with 9 bases sitting between them. The CDR3 is made up of 16 amino acids. In germline, CDR1 is SGHDT, CDR2 YYEEEE. This CDR3 reads CASSLARGATNEKLFF. For the CDR3, the DNA is TGTGCCAGCAGCTTGGCCAGGGGCGCAACTAATGAAAAACTGTTTTTT.

CDR3 sequence reads: CASSYKAGRGYGYTF. CDR3 coding DNA: TGTGCCAGCAGTTACAAGGCAGGTCGTGGCTATGGCTACACCTTC. This chain joins TRBV6-5 and TRBJ1-2, with no clear D. Germline CDR1 and CDR2: MNHEY and SVGAGI. The V end lost 2 bases, the J end lost 4 bases, and 14 bases lay between the germline ends. The CDR3 has 15 amino acids.

The chain recombines TRBV27 with TRBJ1-1, with TRBD1 identical over 10 bases. Germline CDR1 reads MNHEY; CDR2 reads SMNVEV (reference sequence). This CDR3 region has 14 residues. Trimming cost V 3 bases and J 6 bases; bases outside gene matches: 4. Here the CDR3 DNA reads TGTGCCAGCAGTTTCCCGGGACAGGGGTCTGAAGCTTTCTTT. This translates into CASSFPGQGSEAFF.

The V call is TRBV6-1, the J call TRBJ1-2; D remains ambiguous. The CDR3 spans 11 residues. V was cut by 7 bases and J by 8 bases, with 11 bases left in between. The germline V gene has CDR1 MNHNS and CDR2 SASEGT. CDR3 DNA: TGTGCCAGCACCAGAGGAGGCGGCTACACCTTC. It is translated as CASTRGGGYTF.

This chain uses TRBV10-1 with TRBJ2-2; D is undetermined. In germline, CDR1 is WNHNN, CDR2 SYGVQD (reference sequence). The germline V and J ends were trimmed by 7 bases and 3 bases, with 12 bases remaining between them. This CDR3 has 14 amino acids. The CDR3 here is CASTEQLDTGELFF. CDR3 DNA sequence: TGCGCCAGCACAGAGCAGCTAGACACCGGGGAGCTGTTTTTT.

This sequence joins TRBV7-2 and TRBJ1-6, with unresolved D. This CDR3 contains 16 residues. Germline CDR1 SGHTA, CDR2 FQGNSA. V shed 3 bases and J shed 7 bases, with 16 bases lying between them. The CDR3 protein is CASSFGGRVLNSPLHF. CDR3 coding DNA: TGTGCCAGCAGCTTTGGAGGCCGTGTGCTGAATTCACCCCTCCACTTT.

The chain uses TRBV7-8 and TRBJ2-1; 11 nucleotides align to TRBD2. Germline V lookup: CDR1 SGHVS, CDR2 FQNEAQ. CDR3 length equals 17 residues. V was pared by 1 base and J by 4 bases, with 6 bases of the junction left unmatched. CDR3 sequence reads: CASSLVLWTSGYNEQFF. CDR3 DNA sequence: TGTGCCAGCAGCTTAGTGTTGTGGACTAGCGGGTACAATGAGCAGTTCTTC.